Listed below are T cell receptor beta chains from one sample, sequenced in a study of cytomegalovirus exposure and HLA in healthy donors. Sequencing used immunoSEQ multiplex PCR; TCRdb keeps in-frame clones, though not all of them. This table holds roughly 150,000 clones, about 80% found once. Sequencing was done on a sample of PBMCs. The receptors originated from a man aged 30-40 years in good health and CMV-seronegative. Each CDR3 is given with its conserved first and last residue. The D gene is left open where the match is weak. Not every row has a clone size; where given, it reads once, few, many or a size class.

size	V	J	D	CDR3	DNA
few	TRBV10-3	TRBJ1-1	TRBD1	CAITYTPDRVTEAFF	TGTGCCATCACTTACACCCCGGACAGGGTCACTGAAGCTTTCTTT
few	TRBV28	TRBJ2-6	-	CASSFPLSSGANVLTF	TGTGCCAGCAGTTTCCCCTTATCGTCTGGGGCCAACGTCCTGACTTTC
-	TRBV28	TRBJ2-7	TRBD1	CASTKPDRGPEQYF	TGTGCCAGCACAAAGCCGGACAGGGGTCCCGAGCAGTACTTC
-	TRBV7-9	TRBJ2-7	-	CASSFQSSVAAEQYF	TGTGCCAGCAGCTTCCAGAGTAGCGTTGCCGCCGAGCAGTACTTC
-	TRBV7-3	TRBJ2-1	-	CASSPGRGALNNEQFF	TGTGCCAGCAGCCCCGGGCGTGGGGCATTGAACAATGAGCAGTTCTTC
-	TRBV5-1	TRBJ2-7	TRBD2	CASSLTSGGSYEQYF	TGCGCCAGCAGCTTGACTAGCGGGGGGTCCTACGAGCAGTACTTC
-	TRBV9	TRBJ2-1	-	CASSVAWANNEQFF	TGTGCCAGCAGCGTAGCTTGGGCTAATAATGAGCAGTTCTTC
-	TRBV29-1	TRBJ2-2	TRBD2	CSVLGTRSPGELFF	TGCAGCGTCCTTGGGACTAGGTCGCCCGGGGAGCTGTTTTTT
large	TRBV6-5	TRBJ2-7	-	CASSLGGEQYF	TGTGCCAGCAGTCTGGGGGGCGAGCAGTACTTC
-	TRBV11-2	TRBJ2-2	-	CASSFGAGELFF	TGTGCCAGCAGCTTTGGGGCAGGGGAGCTGTTTTTT
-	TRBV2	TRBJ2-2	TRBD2	CASSEIAGGLTGELFF	TGTGCCAGCAGTGAAATAGCGGGGGGCCTCACCGGGGAGCTGTTTTTT
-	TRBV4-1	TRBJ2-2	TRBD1	CASSTGQGALGTGELFF	TGCGCCAGCAGCACCGGGCAGGGGGCATTAGGCACCGGGGAGCTGTTTTTT
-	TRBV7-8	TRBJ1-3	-	CASSPFRGSGNTIYF	TGTGCCAGCAGCCCGTTTAGGGGTTCTGGAAACACCATATATTTT
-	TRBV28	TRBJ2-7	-	CASSLSPPWEQYF	TGTGCCAGCAGTTTGAGTCCCCCTTGGGAGCAGTACTTC
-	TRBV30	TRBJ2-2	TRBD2	CAWSRGVAGGTGELFF	TGTGCCTGGAGTCGCGGGGTAGCGGGGGGCACCGGGGAGCTGTTTTTT
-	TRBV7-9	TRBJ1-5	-	CASSFQGGNNQPQHF	TGTGCCAGCAGCTTTCAGGGAGGGAACAATCAGCCCCAGCATTTT
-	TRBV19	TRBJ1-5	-	CASSIGDGRRQPQHF	TGTGCCAGTAGTATAGGAGACGGGAGGAGGCAGCCCCAGCATTTT
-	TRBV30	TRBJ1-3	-	CARVGSGNTIYF	TGTGCCCGGGTAGGCTCTGGAAACACCATATATTTT
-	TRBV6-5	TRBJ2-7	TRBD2	CASSTLAGDTYEQYF	TGTGCCAGCAGTACCCTAGCGGGAGACACCTACGAGCAGTACTTC
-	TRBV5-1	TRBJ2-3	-	CASSLDQGADTQYF	TGCGCCAGCAGCTTGGACCAGGGCGCAGATACGCAGTATTTT
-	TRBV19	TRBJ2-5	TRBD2	CASSTPGLADKETQYF	TGTGCCAGTAGTACCCCGGGACTAGCGGATAAAGAGACCCAGTACTTC
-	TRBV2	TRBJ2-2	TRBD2	CASIQTSAYTGELFF	TGTGCCAGCATCCAGACTAGCGCCTACACCGGGGAGCTGTTTTTT
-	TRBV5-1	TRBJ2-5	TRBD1	CASSSITGGWQETQYF	TGCGCCAGCAGCAGCATCACAGGGGGCTGGCAAGAGACCCAGTACTTC
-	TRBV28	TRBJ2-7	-	CASSRPTGSYEQYF	TGTGCCAGCAGTCGACCGACAGGTTCCTACGAGCAGTACTTC
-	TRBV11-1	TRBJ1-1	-	CASSRGEDTEAFF	TGTGCCAGCAGCCGGGGGGAGGACACTGAAGCTTTCTTT
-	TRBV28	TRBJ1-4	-	CASSDGATELFF	TGTGCCAGCAGTGATGGGGCTACGGAACTGTTTTTT
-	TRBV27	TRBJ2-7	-	CASRDIYEQYF	TGTGCCAGCAGGGACATCTACGAGCAGTACTTC
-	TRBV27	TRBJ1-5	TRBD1	CASRIGQEMNQPQHF	TGTGCCAGCAGGATCGGACAGGAGATGAATCAGCCCCAGCATTTT
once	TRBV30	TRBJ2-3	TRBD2	CAWSRAGGNTDTQYF	TGTGCCTGGAGTAGAGCGGGAGGGAACACAGATACGCAGTATTTT
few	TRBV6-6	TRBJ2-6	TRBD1	CASSRTGDSGANVLTF	TGTGCCAGCTCCCGGACAGGGGACTCTGGGGCCAACGTCCTGACTTTC
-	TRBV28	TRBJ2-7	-	CASSPQSSGGYEQYF	TGTGCCAGCAGTCCCCAGTCCTCTGGGGGGTACGAGCAGTACTTC
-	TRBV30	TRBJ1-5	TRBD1	CAWSPGTANSNQPQHF	TGTGCCTGGAGTCCTGGGACAGCAAATAGCAATCAGCCCCAGCATTTT
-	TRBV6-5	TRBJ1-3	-	CASSYSGTTGNTIYF	TGTGCCAGCAGTTACTCGGGGACAACTGGAAACACCATATATTTT
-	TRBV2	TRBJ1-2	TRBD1	CAGGQASYGYTF	TGTGCCGGAGGACAGGCGAGCTATGGCTACACCTTC
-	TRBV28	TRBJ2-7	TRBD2	CASSLSGETSIEQYF	TGTGCCAGCAGTTTGAGCGGGGAAACCTCAATTGAGCAGTACTTC
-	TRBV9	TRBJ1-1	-	CASSTRGVGTEAFF	TGTGCCAGCAGCACCCGGGGGGTCGGCACTGAAGCTTTCTTT
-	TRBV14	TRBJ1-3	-	CASSHTTRNSGNTIYF	TGTGCCAGCAGCCATACGACACGGAACTCTGGAAACACCATATATTTT
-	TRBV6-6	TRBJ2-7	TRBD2	CASSDPAAGFYEQYF	TGTGCCAGCAGTGACCCCGCAGCGGGGTTCTACGAGCAGTACTTC
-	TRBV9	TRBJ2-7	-	CASSARQGVPYEQYF	TGTGCCAGCAGCGCCCGACAAGGGGTACCCTACGAGCAGTACTTC
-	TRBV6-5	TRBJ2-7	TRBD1	CASSYSGGRSSYEQYF	TGTGCCAGCAGTTACTCAGGGGGCCGAAGCTCCTACGAGCAGTACTTC
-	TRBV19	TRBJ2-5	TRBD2	CASSIAGGEETQYF	TGTGCCAGTAGTATAGCGGGGGGAGAAGAGACCCAGTACTTC
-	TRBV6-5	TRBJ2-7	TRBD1	CASSRTGVEQYF	TGTGCCAGCAGCCGTACAGGGGTCGAGCAGTACTTC